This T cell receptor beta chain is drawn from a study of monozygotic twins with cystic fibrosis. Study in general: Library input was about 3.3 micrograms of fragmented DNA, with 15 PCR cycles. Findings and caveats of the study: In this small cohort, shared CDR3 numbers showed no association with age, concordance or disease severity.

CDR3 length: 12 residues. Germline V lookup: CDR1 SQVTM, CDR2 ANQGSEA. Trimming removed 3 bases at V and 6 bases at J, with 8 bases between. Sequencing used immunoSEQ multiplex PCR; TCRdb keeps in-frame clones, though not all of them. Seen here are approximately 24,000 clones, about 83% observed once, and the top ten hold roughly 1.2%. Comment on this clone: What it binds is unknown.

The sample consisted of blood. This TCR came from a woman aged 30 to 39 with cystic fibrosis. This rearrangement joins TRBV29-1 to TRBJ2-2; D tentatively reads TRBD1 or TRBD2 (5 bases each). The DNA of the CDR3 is TGCAGCGTTGAGCGAGGGGCCGGGGAGCTGTTTTTT. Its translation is CSVERGAGELFF.